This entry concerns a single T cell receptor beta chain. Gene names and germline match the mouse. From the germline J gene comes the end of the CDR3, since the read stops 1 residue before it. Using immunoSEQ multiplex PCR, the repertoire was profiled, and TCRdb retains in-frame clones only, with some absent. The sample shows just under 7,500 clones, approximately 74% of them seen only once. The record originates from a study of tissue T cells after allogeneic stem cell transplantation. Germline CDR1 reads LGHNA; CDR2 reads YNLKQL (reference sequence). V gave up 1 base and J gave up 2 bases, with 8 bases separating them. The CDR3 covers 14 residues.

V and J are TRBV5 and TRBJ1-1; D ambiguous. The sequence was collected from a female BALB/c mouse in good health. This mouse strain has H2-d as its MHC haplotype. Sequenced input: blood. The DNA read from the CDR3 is TGTGCCAGCAGCCAAGTTGGAGGCAACACAGAAGTCTTC. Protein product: CASSQVGGNTEVF. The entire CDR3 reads CASSQVGGNTEVFF.